The TCR beta chain described here comes from a study of OX40 agonist ivuxolimab in advanced cancers. V lost 5 bases to trimming and J lost 8 bases, with 9 bases between them. This CDR3 contains 12 residues. Germline V gene data show CDR1 as SGHNT and CDR2 as YENEEA. The table came from immunoSEQ multiplex PCR; TCRdb's copy has only in-frame clones and leaves some out. This sample has 55,000 to 80,000 clones, with 80% to 95% found just once. The sequence was obtained from an adult with an advanced solid tumor such as melanoma, head and neck, liver or kidney cancer. This chain connects TRBV11-3 to TRBJ2-2; D is ambiguous. This sample comprised CD4+ or CD8+ T cells sorted from blood, obtained in a trial of the OX40 agonist ivuxolimab. The CDR3 bases are TGTGCCAGCAGCCCGGACGATGGGGAGCTGTTTTTT. This gives the protein CASSPDDGELFF.